One sample yielded the 11 T cell receptor beta chains listed below, sequenced in a study of cytomegalovirus exposure and HLA in healthy donors. In the PCR, 60 Vbeta and 13 Jbeta primers were used. Only in-frame clones appear in the TCRdb table, and some are missing; sequencing was by immunoSEQ multiplex PCR. Here the sample spans about 110,000 clones, over 80% being singletons. Sequences were obtained from PBMCs. The receptors originated from a man aged 25 to 40 in good health and CMV-seropositive.

The V gene is TRBV5-4, the J gene TRBJ2-1; 11 nucleotides line up with TRBD2. The CDR3 runs to 20 residues. The junction had 11 bases not matched to a gene; V was cut back by 0 bases and J by 0 bases. The V gene's germline CDR1 is SGHNT and CDR2 YYREEE (reference sequence). DNA for the CDR3: TGTGCCAGCAGCTTGGCGCGAGGAGGTAGCGGGGGGGGCTCCTACAATGAGCAGTTCTTC. Protein: CASSLARGGSGGGSYNEQFF.

The gene calls are TRBV5-1 and TRBJ2-5, with D possibly TRBD2 on 5 matching bases. The DNA end is a closer match to TRBJ2-7, so the J assignment may be wrong. Germline V lookup: CDR1 SGHRS, CDR2 YFSETQ. CDR3 length equals 13 residues. CDR3 sequence: CASSQGLNYEQYF. The CDR3 nucleotides read TGCGCCAGCAGCCAAGGACTGAACTACGAGCAGTACTTC.

The chain is built from TRBV6-1 and TRBJ2-2; D call uncertain. V was clipped by 7 bases and J by 1 base, with 7 bases between them. This CDR3 contains 13 residues. Germline loops: CDR1 MNHNS, CDR2 SASEGT. The CDR3 nucleotides are TGTGCCAGCAATACGGGGAACACCGGGGAGCTGTTTTTT. Translation: CASNTGNTGELFF.

The chain is built from TRBV11-2 and TRBJ2-1; the D is unclear. This CDR3 has 14 amino acids. V lost 1 base and J lost 6, with 10 bases in between. Per germline, CDR1 SGHAT and CDR2 FQNNGV. CDR3 region: CASSLVLPLNEQFF. The CDR3 DNA sequence: TGTGCCAGCAGCTTAGTACTACCCCTCAATGAGCAGTTCTTC.

The gene calls are TRBV6-4 and TRBJ2-1; tentatively, D is TRBD1 (5 bases). Trimming removed 0 bases at V and 5 bases at J, with 5 bases between. The CDR3 length is 13 residues. CDR1 and CDR2 (germline): MRHNA, SNTAGT. The chain's CDR3 is CASSDSDNNEQFF. CDR3 bases: TGTGCCAGCAGTGACTCGGACAACAATGAGCAGTTCTTC.

V is TRBV6-1 and J is TRBJ1-3; perhaps TRBD1 as D (5 bases). Between the trimmed V and J ends, which lost 1 base and 2 bases, there was a span of 6 bases. CDR1 MNHNS and CDR2 SASEGT come from the germline V gene. There are 14 residues in the CDR3. The CDR3 DNA sequence: TGTGCCAGCAGTGAAGGACAGACTGGAAACACCATATATTTT. It translates to CASSEGQTGNTIYF.

This clone was picked up a small number of times. The chain recombines TRBV30 with TRBJ1-3; D uncertain. Germline V gives CDR1 GTSNPN, CDR2 SVGIG (reference sequence). This CDR3 has 12 amino acids. V gave up 7 bases and J gave up 1 base, with 8 bases separating them. CDR3 loop: CASSNSGNTIYF. As DNA, the CDR3 is TGTGCCTCCTCTAATTCTGGAAACACCATATATTTT.

A note on this clone: One end of the junction fails to match germline, which may point to a read error. The chain links TRBV7-9 to TRBJ2-5; D possibly corresponds to TRBD1 (7 bases). The CDR3 covers 14 residues. Looked up from germline, CDR1 is SEHNR and CDR2 is FQNEAQ (reference sequence). Here the CDR3 DNA reads TGTTCCAGCAGCTTAGGAGCCCAGGGGGGGACCCAGTACTTC. It translates to CSSSLGAQGGTQYF.

This chain joins TRBV6-1 and TRBJ1-1; possibly TRBD1 for D (6 bases). The V gene lost 3 bases and the J gene lost 4 bases, with 15 bases spanning the gap. This CDR3 has 15 amino acids. Germline lookup yields CDR1 MNHNS and CDR2 SASEGT. The CDR3 protein is CASSDGGGRPTEAFF. CDR3 bases: TGTGCCAGCAGTGACGGCGGGGGCCGACCCACTGAAGCTTTCTTT.

The J gene is TRBJ2-7, the V gene TRBV2; 7 nucleotides match TRBD2. V was clipped by 1 base and J by 3 bases; unmatched bases: 6. Per germline, CDR1 SNHLY and CDR2 FYNNEI. The CDR3 has 15 amino acids. The CDR3 reads CASSEGRGGRYEQYF. In nucleotides, the CDR3 is TGTGCCAGCAGTGAAGGGCGCGGGGGTCGCTACGAGCAGTACTTC.

V gene TRBV30 combines with J gene TRBJ2-1; 9 bases map to TRBD1. With V trimmed by 1 base and J by 3 bases, 1 base remained unmatched. Germline CDR1 GTSNPN, CDR2 SVGIG (reference sequence). The CDR3 runs 14 residues. The CDR3 nucleotides are TGTGCCTGGAGTGACAGGGGGCTCTACAATGAGCAGTTCTTC. The encoded protein is CAWSDRGLYNEQFF.